A selection of T cell receptor beta chains follows, all from one sample in a study of control samples from healthy donors and cancer patients. Method: immunoSEQ multiplex PCR; TCRdb's copy keeps in-frame clones and lacks some. The table includes 390,000 or so clones, approximately 92% detected once. Sequencing input: PBMCs. These receptors originate from a middle-aged man with head and neck cancer. CDR3s include the opening cysteine and the closing phenylalanine or tryptophan. D genes are given only for firm matches. Size tells how often a clone was seen (once, few, many) or the class of an expanded clone, and some rows leave it out.

j_call: TRBJ1-6
clone_size: once
v_call: TRBV28
d_call: .
cdr3_aa: CASSPSFRSPLHF
cdr3_nt: TGTGCCAGCAGTCCCAGTTTTAGGTCACCCCTCCACTTT

j_call: TRBJ1-5
clone_size: .
v_call: TRBV2
d_call: .
cdr3_aa: CASSELLQINQPQHF
cdr3_nt: TGTGCCAGCAGTGAGCTTTTACAGATCAATCAGCCCCAGCATTTT

j_call: TRBJ1-1
clone_size: .
v_call: TRBV28
d_call: TRBD1
cdr3_aa: CASSPGTGTTEAFF
cdr3_nt: TGTGCCAGCAGTCCCGGGACAGGGACCACTGAAGCTTTCTTT

j_call: TRBJ1-1
clone_size: once
v_call: TRBV10-1
d_call: TRBD1
cdr3_aa: CASSDTGQGAWGTEAFF
cdr3_nt: TGCGCCAGCAGTGATACGGGACAGGGGGCTTGGGGCACTGAAGCTTTCTTT

j_call: TRBJ2-2
clone_size: .
v_call: TRBV27
d_call: TRBD1
cdr3_aa: CASSLPGGTTGELFF
cdr3_nt: TGTGCCAGCAGTTTACCAGGGGGCACCACCGGGGAGCTGTTTTTT

j_call: TRBJ1-6
clone_size: .
v_call: TRBV4-1
d_call: .
cdr3_aa: CASSQGGGFQNSPLHF
cdr3_nt: TGCGCCAGCAGCCAAGGAGGAGGGTTCCAGAATTCACCCCTCCACTTT

j_call: TRBJ2-7
clone_size: .
v_call: TRBV9
d_call: .
cdr3_aa: CASSPRDRSYEQYF
cdr3_nt: TGTGCCAGCAGCCCCCGGGACCGATCCTACGAGCAGTACTTC

j_call: TRBJ1-2
clone_size: .
v_call: TRBV5-6
d_call: .
cdr3_aa: CASSSASGIYGYTF
cdr3_nt: TGTGCCAGCAGCTCCGCTTCAGGGATCTATGGCTACACCTTC

j_call: TRBJ1-1
clone_size: .
v_call: TRBV12-3/TRBV12-4
d_call: .
cdr3_aa: CASGRGDTEAFF
cdr3_nt: TGTGCCAGCGGGAGGGGAGACACTGAAGCTTTCTTT

j_call: TRBJ1-1
clone_size: .
v_call: TRBV30
d_call: TRBD1
cdr3_aa: CAWSVGQGATEAFF
cdr3_nt: TGTGCCTGGAGTGTTGGACAGGGGGCGACTGAAGCTTTCTTT

j_call: TRBJ1-2
clone_size: once
v_call: TRBV5-6
d_call: .
cdr3_aa: CASSLGGNYGYTF
cdr3_nt: TGTGCCAGCAGCTTGGGGGGTAACTATGGCTACACCTTC

j_call: TRBJ1-2
clone_size: .
v_call: TRBV4-3
d_call: .
cdr3_aa: CASSQDRGIYGYTF
cdr3_nt: TGCGCCAGCAGCCAAGATAGAGGGATCTATGGCTACACCTTC

j_call: TRBJ1-1
clone_size: .
v_call: TRBV19
d_call: TRBD1
cdr3_aa: CASSIWTGNTEAFF
cdr3_nt: TGTGCCAGTAGTATCTGGACAGGGAACACTGAAGCTTTCTTT

j_call: TRBJ2-1
clone_size: .
v_call: TRBV14
d_call: .
cdr3_aa: CASPHLADLEGGGFYNEQFF
cdr3_nt: TGTGCCAGCCCCCACCTGGCCGATCTGGAAGGAGGGGGTTTCTACAATGAGCAGTTCTTC

j_call: TRBJ2-1
clone_size: once
v_call: TRBV25-1
d_call: TRBD2
cdr3_aa: CASSPAGAYNEQFF
cdr3_nt: TGTGCCAGCAGTCCCGCGGGAGCCTACAATGAGCAGTTCTTC

j_call: TRBJ2-2
clone_size: once
v_call: TRBV6-2/TRBV6-3
d_call: .
cdr3_aa: CASSRNRAAGELFF
cdr3_nt: TGTGCCAGCAGTCGGAACAGGGCGGCCGGGGAGCTGTTTTTT

j_call: TRBJ2-3
clone_size: .
v_call: TRBV4-3
d_call: .
cdr3_aa: CASSQGALDTQYF
cdr3_nt: TGCGCCAGCAGCCAAGGAGCATTAGATACGCAGTATTTT

j_call: TRBJ2-7
clone_size: .
v_call: TRBV18
d_call: .
cdr3_aa: CASSPGGSYEQYF
cdr3_nt: TGTGCCAGCTCACCCGGCGGATCCTACGAGCAGTACTTC

j_call: TRBJ1-3
clone_size: .
v_call: TRBV5-6
d_call: .
cdr3_aa: CASSPGTSPGNTIYF
cdr3_nt: TGTGCCAGCAGCCCCGGGACCTCTCCAGGAAACACCATATATTTT

j_call: TRBJ2-2
clone_size: few
v_call: TRBV19
d_call: TRBD1
cdr3_aa: CASTGGDRGYPGELFF
cdr3_nt: TGTGCCAGTACCGGCGGTGACAGGGGATACCCCGGGGAGCTGTTTTTT

j_call: TRBJ1-1
clone_size: .
v_call: TRBV4-1
d_call: .
cdr3_aa: CASSQDTGQSTEAFF
cdr3_nt: TGCGCCAGCAGCCAAGATACCGGCCAGTCGACTGAAGCTTTCTTT

j_call: TRBJ1-2
clone_size: .
v_call: TRBV28
d_call: .
cdr3_aa: CASSFFRNVKGYTF
cdr3_nt: TGTGCCAGCAGTTTCTTTAGGAACGTTAAGGGCTACACCTTC

j_call: TRBJ1-2
clone_size: once
v_call: TRBV28
d_call: TRBD1
cdr3_aa: CASSTRDRVIAGYTF
cdr3_nt: TGTGCCAGCAGTACCCGGGACAGGGTGATTGCTGGCTACACCTTC

j_call: TRBJ2-4
clone_size: .
v_call: TRBV7-9
d_call: TRBD1
cdr3_aa: CASSLGDRGNIQYF
cdr3_nt: TGTGCCAGCAGCTTAGGGGACAGGGGAAACATTCAGTACTTC

j_call: TRBJ2-6
clone_size: .
v_call: TRBV6-2/TRBV6-3
d_call: .
cdr3_aa: CASSYFVDGNSGANVLTF
cdr3_nt: TGTGCCAGCAGTTACTTCGTGGACGGGAACTCTGGGGCCAACGTCCTGACTTTC

j_call: TRBJ1-1
clone_size: .
v_call: TRBV5-6
d_call: .
cdr3_aa: CASSLVGGVEAFF
cdr3_nt: TGTGCCAGCAGCTTGGTGGGGGGCGTTGAAGCTTTCTTT

j_call: TRBJ2-5
clone_size: few
v_call: TRBV14
d_call: TRBD1
cdr3_aa: CASSHAGQGTRSGETQYF
cdr3_nt: TGTGCCAGCAGCCACGCAGGACAGGGAACGCGGTCGGGAGAGACCCAGTACTTC

j_call: TRBJ1-2
clone_size: .
v_call: TRBV4-3
d_call: .
cdr3_aa: CASSQDRGRKAGYTF
cdr3_nt: TGCGCCAGCAGCCAAGATCGCGGCAGAAAGGCTGGCTACACCTTC